Reported below is one T cell receptor (beta chain). Its cognate antigen has yet to be identified. The record has no base qualities; no much larger clone is one base away. Each collaborating institution followed its own protocols to collect whole blood in K2EDTA tubes. For TCRbeta analysis, collaborators shipped samples as frozen whole blood, isolated PBMCs, or DNA extracted from either of those sample types. TCRbeta CDR3 regions were amplified from genomic DNA using the immunoSEQ Assay, a bias-controlled multiplex PCR. The authors' pipeline ran thus. The number of nucleated cells in each sample was estimated by amplification of reference gene primers within the assay. To quantify the absolute abundance of each unique TCRbeta CDR3 rearrangement, sequence reads were collapsed and filtered. For each sample, productive Simpson clonality was calculated as the square root of Simpson's diversity index across productive rearrangements. TCRdb stores this immuneACCESS table with in-frame sequences only. Part of the clones is absent; in the studies checked, under half of the shortfall reflects unresolved V genes, and no reason is known for the rest. V and J calls and clone size follow that table, whereas D and trimming were derived from the DNA. This sample gives about 130,000 clones in total; about four fifths of them show up just once. Together, the top ten hold over 2.5% of the sample.

This sample was included in a study of blood T cell repertoires in COVID-19 (dated by TCRdb to about 2020). Describing the broader study: Samples covering the acute and convalescent phases of COVID-19 were provided by collaborators in the United States, Italy and Spain. The material from the prospective study consisted of cDNA or gDNA derived from T cells, B-cell-depleted T cells, or PBMCs. Deeply sampled blood TCRbeta repertoires from subjects exposed to, actively infected with, or recovered from COVID-19 were included in the dataset. A freely available public database, intended as a resource for researchers studying the immune response to SARS-CoV-2, is where the repertoires were released. Samples came from the ongoing ImmuneRACE study (first 160 participants) plus 1,254 subjects from 6 global collaborators. Nearly every sample came with metadata listing a de-identified subject ID, COVID-19 status, age in years and sex. Where available, HLA class I and class II types were obtained from metadata supplied by the sample provider rather than from assay-based typing. Here is what the overall study found, with its caveats: The quantity of clinical and demographic metadata differed by source and by participant and was supplied without curation.

The sequence was collected from a woman at least 80 years old with acute or convalescent COVID-19. The source material was peripheral blood.

The CDR3 has the sequence CASSLTSNEKLFF. The DNA sequence reads TGTGCCAGCAGCCTGACAAGTAATGAAAAACTGTTTTTT. This chain is built from TRBV7-6 and TRBJ1-4, with no confident D gene call. The CDR3 runs 13 residues from the cysteine to the phenylalanine. This entry keeps only the CDR3 DNA: 39 bases, framed from base 1. Trimming costs V 5 bases and J 4 bases, and their ends lie 8 bases apart. Taken from the germline V gene, the CDR1 and CDR2 loops are SGHVS and FNYEAQ.